A selection of T cell receptor beta chains follows, all from one sample in a study of beta chain features in type 1 diabetes. Method: immunoSEQ multiplex PCR; TCRdb's copy keeps in-frame clones and lacks some. The sample lists hundreds of thousands of clones; 15% to 18% were seen once. Source material: naive CD4+ T cells from blood. Every receptor here comes from a man between 18 and 35 years old in good health. Each CDR3 is given with its conserved first and last residue. Each record gives: J gene, V gene, CDR3 protein.

j_call: TRBJ1-2
v_call: TRBV6-5
cdr3_aa: CATATGFYGYTF

j_call: TRBJ1-5
v_call: TRBV6-6
cdr3_aa: CASRMGQPVSPQHF

j_call: TRBJ2-7
v_call: TRBV30
cdr3_aa: CAASLRGSNEQYF

j_call: TRBJ2-1
v_call: TRBV9
cdr3_aa: CASSGYNEQFF

j_call: TRBJ2-3
v_call: TRBV4-2
cdr3_aa: CASSPPGDTQYF

j_call: TRBJ1-1
v_call: TRBV27
cdr3_aa: CASSLESRGYTEAFF

j_call: TRBJ2-1
v_call: TRBV7-6
cdr3_aa: CASSLTGPYNEQFF

j_call: TRBJ2-6
v_call: TRBV5-5
cdr3_aa: CASSAGQGYGANVLTF

j_call: TRBJ1-3
v_call: TRBV5-1
cdr3_aa: CASSLDPGRGNTIYF

j_call: TRBJ1-2
v_call: TRBV4-2
cdr3_aa: CASSQDRQSFYGYTF

j_call: TRBJ2-7
v_call: TRBV15
cdr3_aa: CATSRVPPGHLPHEQYF

j_call: TRBJ2-1
v_call: TRBV7-9
cdr3_aa: CASSLLLDREVNEQFF

j_call: TRBJ2-2
v_call: TRBV6-5
cdr3_aa: CASSSRIGSNTGELFF

j_call: TRBJ2-2
v_call: TRBV5-1
cdr3_aa: CASSRTSLYTGELFF

j_call: TRBJ2-4
v_call: TRBV4-1
cdr3_aa: CASSRLGARGTSYPIQYF

j_call: TRBJ2-5
v_call: TRBV9
cdr3_aa: CASSVAGGVGETQYF

j_call: TRBJ1-5
v_call: TRBV6-5
cdr3_aa: CASSLLGRNQPQHF

j_call: TRBJ2-6
v_call: TRBV7-9
cdr3_aa: CASGRDRGLGANVLTF

j_call: TRBJ1-1
v_call: TRBV7-9
cdr3_aa: CASSSGGNTEAFF

j_call: TRBJ1-5
v_call: TRBV30
cdr3_aa: CAWSVYRGRNQPQHF

j_call: TRBJ2-1
v_call: TRBV5-6
cdr3_aa: CASSLGSAGGPNEQFF

j_call: TRBJ2-2
v_call: TRBV28
cdr3_aa: CASSSPRSGELFF

j_call: TRBJ2-7
v_call: TRBV2
cdr3_aa: CASTASSPGVEQYF

j_call: TRBJ1-6
v_call: TRBV9
cdr3_aa: CASSVGPRTENSPLHF

j_call: TRBJ1-3
v_call: TRBV6-5
cdr3_aa: CASWAPSSGNTIYF

j_call: TRBJ1-1
v_call: TRBV5-1
cdr3_aa: CASSTTPHEAFF

j_call: TRBJ2-3
v_call: TRBV5-4
cdr3_aa: CASSLKAGGTDTQYF

j_call: TRBJ1-2
v_call: TRBV29-1
cdr3_aa: CSVQGFYGYTF

j_call: TRBJ1-2
v_call: TRBV9
cdr3_aa: CASSYGPGRAYGYTF

j_call: TRBJ2-1
v_call: TRBV7-6
cdr3_aa: CASSLVGGYNEQFF

j_call: TRBJ2-1
v_call: TRBV9
cdr3_aa: CASSATNLRRGNEQFF

j_call: TRBJ1-4
v_call: TRBV5-1
cdr3_aa: CASSLGQGFEKLFF

j_call: TRBJ2-1
v_call: TRBV18
cdr3_aa: CASSPPFLAQRGLGTGPNEQFF

j_call: TRBJ2-1
v_call: TRBV2
cdr3_aa: CASSPGTGGINEQFF

j_call: TRBJ2-1
v_call: TRBV11-2
cdr3_aa: CASSIGLAGGVEQFF

j_call: TRBJ1-1
v_call: TRBV18
cdr3_aa: CASSPRLQGGGTEAFF

j_call: TRBJ2-3
v_call: TRBV28
cdr3_aa: CASARAGDTQYF